A selection of T cell receptor beta chains follows, all from one sample in a study of cytomegalovirus exposure and HLA in healthy donors. Clones were read by immunoSEQ multiplex PCR, and TCRdb kept only the in-frame ones, dropping some. The sample lists around 150,000 clones, nearly 80% occurring once. The sequenced sample was PBMCs. The receptor set was obtained from a male donor in good health and CMV-seronegative. Each CDR3 is given with its conserved first and last residue. The order of the fields is J gene, D gene, clone size, V gene, CDR3 protein, CDR3 DNA. D genes are given only for firm matches. Rows may omit the clone size; those that give it use once, few, many or a size class.

J: TRBJ1-5; D: TRBD1; size: once; V: TRBV19; CDR3: CASSIGPLGQGVPSNQPQHF; DNA: TGTGCCAGTAGTATAGGGCCCCTCGGACAGGGAGTTCCTAGCAATCAGCCCCAGCATTTT
J: TRBJ2-7; D: .; size: .; V: TRBV5-4; CDR3: CASSLAESSYEQYF; DNA: TGTGCCAGCAGCTTGGCTGAGAGCTCCTACGAGCAGTACTTC
J: TRBJ2-1; D: TRBD2; size: .; V: TRBV27; CDR3: CASSPAGGPSPGQFF; DNA: TGTGCCAGCAGTCCAGCGGGAGGGCCCTCACCCGGGCAGTTCTTC
J: TRBJ2-3; D: TRBD2; size: .; V: TRBV15; CDR3: CATSRGLAGGIDTQYF; DNA: TGTGCCACCAGCAGGGGACTAGCGGGAGGGATAGATACGCAGTATTTT
J: TRBJ1-2; D: .; size: .; V: TRBV12-5; CDR3: CASGLRLRPSSVYGYTF; DNA: TGTGCTAGTGGTTTGCGACTGCGCCCTAGTTCGGTCTATGGCTACACCTTC
J: TRBJ1-1; D: .; size: once; V: TRBV10-3; CDR3: CATSGESVKMNTEAFF; DNA: TGTGCCACCTCGGGAGAGTCGGTAAAAATGAACACTGAAGCTTTCTTT
J: TRBJ1-3; D: TRBD1; size: .; V: TRBV27; CDR3: CASSPRQGIGNTIYF; DNA: TGTGCCAGCAGTCCCCGACAGGGAATAGGGAACACCATATATTTT
J: TRBJ1-4; D: TRBD1; size: few; V: TRBV5-1; CDR3: CASSLAGQGGEKLFF; DNA: TGCGCCAGCAGCTTGGCGGGACAGGGTGGCGAAAAACTGTTTTTT
J: TRBJ1-4; D: .; size: .; V: TRBV10-3; CDR3: CAISEPGPNEKLFF; DNA: TGTGCCATCAGTGAGCCAGGGCCTAATGAAAAACTGTTTTTT
J: TRBJ1-5; D: TRBD1; size: .; V: TRBV7-2; CDR3: CASSLRHQGAGPQHF; DNA: TGTGCCAGCAGCCTAAGACATCAGGGGGCTGGGCCCCAGCATTTT
J: TRBJ1-1; D: .; size: .; V: TRBV2; CDR3: CASKGDFNTEAFF; DNA: TGTGCCAGCAAAGGGGATTTTAACACTGAAGCTTTCTTT
J: TRBJ1-3; D: .; size: .; V: TRBV5-6; CDR3: CASSPRRQLGRNTIYF; DNA: TGTGCCAGCAGCCCCCGGCGACAGTTAGGTCGAAACACCATATATTTT
J: TRBJ2-7; D: TRBD2; size: .; V: TRBV7-9; CDR3: CSSSPRGLAGPYEQYF; DNA: TGTTCCAGCAGCCCGCGGGGGCTAGCGGGACCCTACGAGCAGTACTTC
J: TRBJ2-7; D: TRBD1; size: .; V: TRBV6-1; CDR3: CASSEDRSSSNEQYF; DNA: TGTGCCAGCAGTGAGGACAGGAGCAGTTCAAACGAGCAGTACTTC
J: TRBJ2-6; D: TRBD1; size: few; V: TRBV5-6; CDR3: CASSSTGALRSGANVLTF; DNA: TGTGCCAGCAGCTCGACAGGGGCCCTACGATCTGGGGCCAACGTCCTGACTTTC
J: TRBJ1-5; D: TRBD1; size: .; V: TRBV7-9; CDR3: CASSQGDGAQHF; DNA: TGTGCCAGCAGCCAGGGGGACGGGGCCCAGCATTTT
J: TRBJ1-1; D: TRBD1; size: .; V: TRBV29-1; CDR3: CSVVDRATTEAFF; DNA: TGCAGCGTTGTGGACAGGGCGACCACTGAAGCTTTCTTT
J: TRBJ1-2; D: TRBD1; size: .; V: TRBV4-1; CDR3: CASSLMDSGGNYGYTF; DNA: TGCGCCAGCAGCCTCATGGATTCAGGGGGCAACTATGGCTACACCTTC
J: TRBJ1-6; D: TRBD1; size: few; V: TRBV2; CDR3: CASSGRQGGNSPLHF; DNA: TGTGCCAGCAGTGGGCGACAGGGAGGTAATTCACCCCTCCACTTT
J: TRBJ1-1; D: TRBD1; size: .; V: TRBV13; CDR3: CASSPGTGSMNTEAFF; DNA: TGTGCCAGCAGCCCCGGGACAGGGAGCATGAACACTGAAGCTTTCTTT
J: TRBJ1-3; D: TRBD1; size: .; V: TRBV5-1; CDR3: CASSPDRGSSGNTIYF; DNA: TGCGCCAGCAGCCCGGACAGGGGGAGCTCTGGAAACACCATATATTTT
J: TRBJ1-2; D: .; size: .; V: TRBV27; CDR3: CASGETRGYTF; DNA: TGTGCCAGCGGGGAGACAAGGGGCTACACCTTC
J: TRBJ2-5; D: TRBD2; size: .; V: TRBV29-1; CDR3: CSVGGGQETQYF; DNA: TGCAGCGTTGGGGGGGGCCAAGAGACCCAGTACTTC
J: TRBJ1-1; D: TRBD1; size: few; V: TRBV6-5; CDR3: CASEGALGTEAFF; DNA: TGTGCCAGTGAGGGGGCACTAGGCACTGAAGCTTTCTTT
J: TRBJ2-2; D: .; size: .; V: TRBV7-3; CDR3: CASSLSTNTGELFF; DNA: TGTGCCAGCAGCCTTTCGACAAACACCGGGGAGCTGTTTTTT
J: TRBJ2-7; D: .; size: few; V: TRBV29-1; CDR3: CSVPGLSYEQYF; DNA: TGCAGCGTGCCGGGTCTGTCCTACGAGCAGTACTTC
J: TRBJ2-1; D: TRBD2; size: .; V: TRBV11-3; CDR3: CASSSQTSGGPNEQFF; DNA: TGTGCCAGCAGCTCGCAGACTAGCGGGGGCCCCAATGAGCAGTTCTTC
J: TRBJ2-1; D: TRBD1; size: .; V: TRBV14; CDR3: CASSDGTGSYNEQFF; DNA: TGTGCCAGCAGTGACGGGACAGGGTCCTACAATGAGCAGTTCTTC
J: TRBJ1-5; D: .; size: .; V: TRBV18; CDR3: CASSPRSDQPQHF; DNA: TGTGCCAGCTCACCGAGGAGCGATCAGCCCCAGCATTTT
J: TRBJ1-5; D: .; size: .; V: TRBV6-6; CDR3: CASMTGGGPQPQHF; DNA: TGTGCCAGCATGACCGGGGGGGGGCCCCAGCCCCAGCATTTT
J: TRBJ1-2; D: .; size: .; V: TRBV11-3; CDR3: CASSFRSGTYGYTF; DNA: TGTGCCAGCAGCTTCCGAAGCGGAACCTATGGCTACACCTTC
J: TRBJ2-7; D: .; size: .; V: TRBV30; CDR3: CAWSEDYPEGEQYF; DNA: TGTGCCTGGAGCGAAGACTACCCAGAAGGCGAGCAGTACTTC
J: TRBJ2-3; D: .; size: .; V: TRBV11-3; CDR3: CASSLGGGTDTQYF; DNA: TGTGCCAGCAGCTTAGGCGGGGGCACAGATACGCAGTATTTT
J: TRBJ1-2; D: .; size: few; V: TRBV7-8; CDR3: CASSFQQEYGYTF; DNA: TGTGCCAGCAGCTTCCAACAGGAATATGGCTACACCTTC
J: TRBJ2-3; D: TRBD2; size: .; V: TRBV7-2; CDR3: CASSLSGTSTDTQYF; DNA: TGTGCCAGCAGCCTTAGCGGGACTAGCACAGATACGCAGTATTTT
J: TRBJ1-5; D: .; size: .; V: TRBV30; CDR3: CAWSVAWGPSQPQHF; DNA: TGTGCCTGGAGTGTAGCGTGGGGGCCTAGTCAGCCCCAGCATTTT
J: TRBJ2-1; D: TRBD1; size: .; V: TRBV7-3; CDR3: CASSLTAGGIYNEQFF; DNA: TGTGCCAGCAGCTTAACAGCAGGGGGAATCTACAATGAGCAGTTCTTC
J: TRBJ1-2; D: TRBD1; size: .; V: TRBV29-1; CDR3: CSVRDREDLNNYGYTF; DNA: TGCAGCGTTCGGGACAGGGAAGACCTGAATAACTATGGCTACACCTTC
J: TRBJ2-3; D: TRBD2; size: once; V: TRBV7-3; CDR3: CASSSSSGGRFTDTQYF; DNA: TGTGCCAGCAGCTCAAGTAGCGGGGGACGATTCACAGATACGCAGTATTTT
J: TRBJ1-4; D: .; size: few; V: TRBV6-5; CDR3: CASSRYNNEKLFF; DNA: TGTGCCAGCAGCAGATACAATAATGAAAAACTGTTTTTT
J: TRBJ2-3; D: TRBD2; size: .; V: TRBV7-9; CDR3: CASSFGSGGAADTQYF; DNA: TGTGCCAGCAGCTTCGGAAGCGGGGGTGCGGCAGATACGCAGTATTTT
J: TRBJ1-5; D: .; size: few; V: TRBV19; CDR3: CASNSGKQGKRSQHF; DNA: TGTGCCAGTAATAGTGGCAAACAGGGTAAACGGTCCCAGCATTTT
J: TRBJ2-2; D: TRBD2; size: few; V: TRBV5-1; CDR3: CASSLGPESGGTGELFF; DNA: TGCGCCAGCAGCTTGGGCCCGGAGAGCGGGGGAACCGGGGAGCTGTTTTTT
J: TRBJ2-2; D: .; size: .; V: TRBV7-3; CDR3: CASSFDSTGELFF; DNA: TGTGCCAGCAGCTTTGACAGCACCGGGGAGCTGTTTTTT
J: TRBJ2-7; D: TRBD1; size: few; V: TRBV2; CDR3: CASSRDRDIYEQYF; DNA: TGTGCCAGCAGCCGGGACAGGGATATCTACGAGCAGTACTTC
J: TRBJ1-5; D: .; size: few; V: TRBV7-8; CDR3: CASSLQDSNQPQHF; DNA: TGTGCCAGCAGCTTACAGGATAGCAATCAGCCCCAGCATTTT
J: TRBJ1-2; D: .; size: .; V: TRBV5-1; CDR3: CASSPTFAGADYGYTF; DNA: TGCGCCAGCAGCCCAACATTTGCAGGGGCTGACTATGGCTACACCTTC
J: TRBJ2-7; D: .; size: .; V: TRBV9; CDR3: CASSVAPTGAYEQYF; DNA: TGTGCCAGCAGCGTAGCCCCTACAGGTGCCTACGAGCAGTACTTC
J: TRBJ2-5; D: TRBD1; size: .; V: TRBV30; CDR3: CAWSGGTGRETQYF; DNA: TGTGCCTGGAGTGGCGGGACAGGGAGGGAGACCCAGTACTTC
J: TRBJ1-2; D: .; size: few; V: TRBV7-9; CDR3: CSSSLAQDYGYTF; DNA: TGTTCCAGCAGCTTGGCGCAGGACTATGGCTACACCTTC
J: TRBJ1-1; D: .; size: .; V: TRBV2; CDR3: CAALQVRVTEAFF; DNA: TGTGCCGCACTACAGGTTAGGGTCACTGAAGCTTTCTTT
J: TRBJ1-2; D: .; size: .; V: TRBV7-2; CDR3: CASSSLSSAAGGDGYTF; DNA: TGTGCCAGCAGCTCTCTTAGTTCCGCCGCGGGGGGCGATGGCTACACCTTC
J: TRBJ2-5; D: .; size: .; V: TRBV25-1; CDR3: CASSEFTGAGETQYF; DNA: TGTGCCAGCAGTGAATTTACGGGAGCCGGGGAGACCCAGTACTTC
J: TRBJ2-2; D: .; size: .; V: TRBV7-6; CDR3: CASSLELPPNTGELFF; DNA: TGTGCCAGCAGCTTAGAACTACCTCCTAACACCGGGGAGCTGTTTTTT
J: TRBJ1-2; D: .; size: .; V: TRBV19; CDR3: CASSMGQAGQANYGYTF; DNA: TGTGCCAGTAGTATGGGCCAGGCTGGTCAGGCTAACTATGGCTACACCTTC